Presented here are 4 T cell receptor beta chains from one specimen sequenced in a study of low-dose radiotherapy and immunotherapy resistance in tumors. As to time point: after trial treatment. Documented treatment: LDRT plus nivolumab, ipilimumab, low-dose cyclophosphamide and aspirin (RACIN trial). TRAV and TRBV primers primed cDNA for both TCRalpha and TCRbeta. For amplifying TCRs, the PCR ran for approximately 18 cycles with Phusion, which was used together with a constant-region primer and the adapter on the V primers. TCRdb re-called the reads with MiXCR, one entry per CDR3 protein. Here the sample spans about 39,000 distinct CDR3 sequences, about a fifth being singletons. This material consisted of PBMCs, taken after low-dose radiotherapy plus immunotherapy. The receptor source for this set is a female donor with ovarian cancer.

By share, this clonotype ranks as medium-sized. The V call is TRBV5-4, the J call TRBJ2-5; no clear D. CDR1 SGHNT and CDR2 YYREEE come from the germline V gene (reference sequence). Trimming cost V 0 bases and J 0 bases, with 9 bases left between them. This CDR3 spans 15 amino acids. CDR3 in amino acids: CASSLGGLYQETQYF. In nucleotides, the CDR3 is TGTGCCAGCAGCTTGGGGGGTCTGTACCAAGAGACCCAGTACTTC.

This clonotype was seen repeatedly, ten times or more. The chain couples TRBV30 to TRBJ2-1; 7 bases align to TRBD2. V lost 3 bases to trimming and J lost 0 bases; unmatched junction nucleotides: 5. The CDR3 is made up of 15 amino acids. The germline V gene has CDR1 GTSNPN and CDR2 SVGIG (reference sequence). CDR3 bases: TGTGCCTGGAGGGGGCGCGGGGGCTCCTACAATGAGCAGTTCTTC. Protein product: CAWRGRGGSYNEQFF.

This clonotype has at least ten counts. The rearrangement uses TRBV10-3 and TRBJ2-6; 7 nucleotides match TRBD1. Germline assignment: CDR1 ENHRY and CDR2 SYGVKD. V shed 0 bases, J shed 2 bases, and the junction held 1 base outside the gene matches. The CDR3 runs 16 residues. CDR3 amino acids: CAISESTGPGANVLTF. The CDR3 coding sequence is TGTGCCATCAGTGAGTCGACAGGGCCTGGGGCCAACGTCCTGACTTTC.

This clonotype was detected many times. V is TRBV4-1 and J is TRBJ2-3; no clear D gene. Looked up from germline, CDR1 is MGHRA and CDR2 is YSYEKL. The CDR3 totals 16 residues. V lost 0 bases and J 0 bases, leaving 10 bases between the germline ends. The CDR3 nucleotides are TGCGCCAGCAGCCAAGATCTGCCGACTAGCACAGATACGCAGTATTTT. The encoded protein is CASSQDLPTSTDTQYF.